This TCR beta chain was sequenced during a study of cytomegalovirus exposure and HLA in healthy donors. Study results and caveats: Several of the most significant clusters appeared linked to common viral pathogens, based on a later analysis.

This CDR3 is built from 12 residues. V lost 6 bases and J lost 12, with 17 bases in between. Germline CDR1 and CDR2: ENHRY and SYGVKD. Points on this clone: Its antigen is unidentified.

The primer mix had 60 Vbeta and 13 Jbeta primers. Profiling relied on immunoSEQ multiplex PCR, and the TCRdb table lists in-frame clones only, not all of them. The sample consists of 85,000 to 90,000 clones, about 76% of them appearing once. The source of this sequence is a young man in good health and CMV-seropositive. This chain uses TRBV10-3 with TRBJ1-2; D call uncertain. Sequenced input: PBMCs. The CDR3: CAISSGSSRNTF. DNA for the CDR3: TGTGCCATCAGCTCCGGGTCCTCAAGGAACACCTTC.